The T cell receptor (beta chain) described here comes from a study of blood T cell repertoires in COVID-19. Study summary: Sites in the United States, Italy and Spain provided acute and convalescent COVID-19 samples.

The CDR3 is 17 residues long. Germline V gene lookup returns CDR1 MGHRA and CDR2 YSYEKL. V was cut by 1 base and J by 0 bases, with 13 bases left in between. Authors' data handling: Amplifying reference gene primers gave estimates of nucleated cell counts. Here immunoSEQ multiplex PCR was the method, and the copy in TCRdb shows in-frame clones only, minus some. D and trimming come from the DNA, and the V and J calls and clone size come from that table. The table includes 150,000 to 200,000 clones, over 75% detected once. The genes are TRBV4-1 and TRBJ2-1; D gene uncertain. This TCR was recovered from a man aged 70 or older who had recovered from COVID-19. Sequencing was performed on peripheral blood. The CDR3 here is CASSQVASPSSYNEQFF. The CDR3 DNA follows: TGCGCCAGCAGCCAAGTTGCGAGCCCATCCTCCTACAATGAGCAGTTCTTC.